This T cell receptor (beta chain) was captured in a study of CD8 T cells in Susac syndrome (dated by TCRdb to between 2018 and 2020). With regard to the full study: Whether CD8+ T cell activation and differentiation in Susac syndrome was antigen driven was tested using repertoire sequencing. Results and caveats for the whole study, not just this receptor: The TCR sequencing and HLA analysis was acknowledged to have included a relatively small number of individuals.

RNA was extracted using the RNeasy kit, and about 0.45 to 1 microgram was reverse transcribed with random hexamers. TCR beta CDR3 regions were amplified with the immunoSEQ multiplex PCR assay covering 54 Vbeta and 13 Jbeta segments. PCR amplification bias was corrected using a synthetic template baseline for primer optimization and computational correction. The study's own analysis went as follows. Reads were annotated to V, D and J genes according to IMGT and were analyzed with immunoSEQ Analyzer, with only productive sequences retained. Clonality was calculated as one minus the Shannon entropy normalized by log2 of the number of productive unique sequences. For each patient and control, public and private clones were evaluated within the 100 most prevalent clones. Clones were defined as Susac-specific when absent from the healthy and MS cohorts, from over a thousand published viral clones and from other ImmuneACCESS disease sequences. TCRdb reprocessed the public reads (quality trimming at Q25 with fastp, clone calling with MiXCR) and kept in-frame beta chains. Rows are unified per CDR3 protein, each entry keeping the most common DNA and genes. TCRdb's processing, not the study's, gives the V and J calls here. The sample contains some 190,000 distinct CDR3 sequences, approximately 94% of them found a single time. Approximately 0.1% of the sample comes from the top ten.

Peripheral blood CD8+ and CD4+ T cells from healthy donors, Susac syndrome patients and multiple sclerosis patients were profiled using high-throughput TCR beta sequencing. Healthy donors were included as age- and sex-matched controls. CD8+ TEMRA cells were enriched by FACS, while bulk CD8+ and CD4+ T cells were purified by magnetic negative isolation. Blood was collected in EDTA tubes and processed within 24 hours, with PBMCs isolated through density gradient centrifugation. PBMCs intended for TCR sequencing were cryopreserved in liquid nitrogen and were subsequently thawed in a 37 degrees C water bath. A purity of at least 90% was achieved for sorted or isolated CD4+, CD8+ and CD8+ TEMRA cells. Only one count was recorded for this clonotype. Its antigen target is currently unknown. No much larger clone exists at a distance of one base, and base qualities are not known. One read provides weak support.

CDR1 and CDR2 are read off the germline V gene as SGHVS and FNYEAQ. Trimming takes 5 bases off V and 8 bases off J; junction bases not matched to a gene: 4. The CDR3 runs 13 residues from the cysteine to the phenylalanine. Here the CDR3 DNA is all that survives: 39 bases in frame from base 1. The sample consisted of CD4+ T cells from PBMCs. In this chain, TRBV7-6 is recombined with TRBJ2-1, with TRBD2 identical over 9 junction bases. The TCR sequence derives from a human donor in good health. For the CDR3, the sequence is CASSGWTSDEQFF. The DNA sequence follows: TGTGCCAGCAGCGGCTGGACTAGCGATGAGCAGTTCTTC.